Below, one T cell receptor beta chain is given with its context. This clonotype has at least ten counts. This clone's antigen is unknown. Base qualities are not recorded, but no much larger clone differs from it by a single base. TCR beta CDR3 regions were amplified from RNA transcripts for repertoire sequencing. A first-round RT-PCR used HTBI primers with the Qiagen OneStep RT-PCR kit, followed by a second-round multiplex PCR, size selection and purification. Sequencing of the libraries was carried out on an Illumina HiSeq2000 in paired-end mode with 100 bp reads. For the original study's pipeline: SOAPnuke was used to process the reads, throwing out any read that had adapters, had uncalled bases, had a mean Phred below 15, or lacked an exact constant-primer or identifier match. COPE v1.2.5 was used to merge high-quality paired reads. Each unique nucleotide sequence was defined as a clonotype, and clonotypes were aligned to IMGT TRB V, D and J references with MiTCR v1.1. The analysis was limited to V-J combinations with a frequency above 0.0001, which together covered 98% to 99.2% of repertoires. A TCR clonal expansion and chaos score per V-J combination was defined as the ratio of F50 clonal expansion to chaos observed in the TCRdist matrix. Welch's t-statistics and random forest were used to reduce features to 13 V-J combinations, which were fed into a naive Bayes classifier. The similarity between thyroid and blood repertoires was quantified using the Morisita-Horn index. TCRdb reprocessing: public reads trimmed at Q25 with fastp, clones called with MiXCR, in-frame beta chains kept. Identical CDR3 proteins give one entry, which carries the most common genes and DNA. The V and J calls shown here were made by TCRdb, not taken from the authors' results. In this sample the table shows roughly 400,000 distinct CDR3 sequences, approximately 18% of which occur a single time. The ten top clones hold 2.4% of the sample.

V is cut by 2 bases and J by 6 bases, and the space between the germline ends is 10 bases. CDR1 and CDR2 are drawn from the germline V gene (reference sequence): GTSNPN, SVGIG. From the cysteine through the phenylalanine, the CDR3 covers 12 amino acids. Only the CDR3 part of the read is kept: 36 bases, read in frame from the first base. The data derive from a study of Graves' ophthalmopathy and Graves' hyperthyroidism (dated by TCRdb to the late 2010s). Some background on the complete study: Peripheral blood was collected at initial diagnosis, prior to any treatment. In total, 135 blood samples were TCR-sequenced: approximately 42 ophthalmopathy, some 75 hyperthyroidism and around 17 hyperthyroidism-to-ophthalmopathy patients. To explore V-J signatures that separate ophthalmopathy from hyperthyroidism, a discovery set of about a hundred patients was enrolled, consisting of under 50 with ophthalmopathy and around 57 with stable hyperthyroidism. In about six hyperthyroidism patients, the T-cell repertoires found in thyroid tissue were compared with those found in blood. Following sampling, methimazole starting at 30 mg daily was administered to hyperthyroidism patients, and high-dose intravenous methylprednisolone was administered to ophthalmopathy patients. The independent validation cohort included roughly 19 hyperthyroidism patients plus 17 patients who later progressed from hyperthyroidism to ophthalmopathy. TCR beta repertoire signatures were used to distinguish Graves' ophthalmopathy from Graves' hyperthyroidism and to predict progression to ophthalmopathy.

Stable hyperthyroidism was defined as no progression to ophthalmopathy within 18 months of follow-up. Patients with hyperthyroidism were aged 18 to 65 years, had been newly diagnosed, and had a disease duration of less than 2 months. Patients were excluded if they had other autoimmune diseases, uncontrolled infections, pregnancy or lactation. Clinical symptoms, serum thyroxine, TRAb, thyroid ultrasound and orbital computed tomography were used for diagnosis. PBMCs were isolated from about 9 ml of fresh peripheral blood by Ficoll-Paque density gradient centrifugation. Total RNA was extracted with Trizol reagent and quality-checked on an Agilent 2100 Bioanalyzer. On the study overall, not on this receptor specifically: Most expanded thyroid clonotypes with frequency above 0.001 were also detected in blood, suggesting blood repertoires may reflect the thyroid immune response. Sample size was not statistically predetermined, and group allocation was not concealed from the investigators. Ophthalmopathy was separated from stable hyperthyroidism by the 13-signature model with about 90% sensitivity and 81% to 83% specificity in cross-validation and with 80%/75% in the test set. In validation, the model predicted ophthalmopathy progression with about 64% sensitivity and around 72% specificity; some twelve predicted patients were CT-confirmed with GO in a median of around 6.5 months.

The rearranged chain carries TRBV30 and TRBJ1-1, with the D segment identity uncertain. The clonotype was recovered from an adult woman with stable Graves' hyperthyroidism. The sequencing input was peripheral blood. The DNA sequence follows: TGTGCCTGGAGTTTTAGGGCCGCTGAAGCTTTCTTT. Its coded protein is CAWSFRAAEAFF. Supplemented by the reference TRBV30 and TRBJ1-1 proteins around the CDR3, the complete variable domain is SQTIHQWPATLVQPVGSPLSLECTVEGTSNPNLYWYRQAAGRGLQLLFYSVGIGQISSEVPQNLSASRPQDRQFILSSKKLLLSDSGFYLCAWSFRAAEAFFGQGTRLTVV.